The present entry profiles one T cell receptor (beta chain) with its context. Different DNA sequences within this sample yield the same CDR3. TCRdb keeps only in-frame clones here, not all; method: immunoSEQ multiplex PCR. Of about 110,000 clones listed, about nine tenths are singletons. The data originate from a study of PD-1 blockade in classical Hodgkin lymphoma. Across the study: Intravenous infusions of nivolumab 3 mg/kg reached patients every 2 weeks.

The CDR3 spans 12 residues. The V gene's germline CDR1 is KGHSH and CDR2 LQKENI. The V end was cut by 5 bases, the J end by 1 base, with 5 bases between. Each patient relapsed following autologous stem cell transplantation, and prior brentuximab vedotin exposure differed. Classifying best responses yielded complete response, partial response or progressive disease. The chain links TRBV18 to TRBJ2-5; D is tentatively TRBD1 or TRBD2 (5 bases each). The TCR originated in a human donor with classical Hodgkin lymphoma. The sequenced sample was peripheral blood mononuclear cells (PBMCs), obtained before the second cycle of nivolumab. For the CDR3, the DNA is TGTGCCAGCTCAGGGGGCCAAGAGACCCAGTACTTC. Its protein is CASSGGQETQYF.